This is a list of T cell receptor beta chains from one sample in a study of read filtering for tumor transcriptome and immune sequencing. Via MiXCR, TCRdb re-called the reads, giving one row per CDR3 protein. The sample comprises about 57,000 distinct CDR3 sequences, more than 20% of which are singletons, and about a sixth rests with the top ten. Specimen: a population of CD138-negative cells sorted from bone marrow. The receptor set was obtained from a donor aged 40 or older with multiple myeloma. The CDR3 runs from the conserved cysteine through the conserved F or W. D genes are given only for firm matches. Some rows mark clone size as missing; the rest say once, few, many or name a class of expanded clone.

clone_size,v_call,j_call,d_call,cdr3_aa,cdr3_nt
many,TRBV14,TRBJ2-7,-,CASSQQASSYEQYF,TGTGCCAGCAGCCAGCAGGCCAGCTCCTACGAGCAGTACTTC
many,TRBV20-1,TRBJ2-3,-,CSARDPQASTDTQYF,TGCAGTGCTAGAGACCCACAGGCTAGCACAGATACGCAGTATTTT
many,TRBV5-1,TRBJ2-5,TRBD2,CASSTGAGAKETQYF,TGCGCCAGCAGTACTGGAGCGGGAGCAAAGGAGACCCAGTACTTC
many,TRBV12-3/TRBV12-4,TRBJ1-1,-,CASSYGVSRAFF,TGTGCCAGCAGTTACGGGGTATCCAGAGCTTTCTTT
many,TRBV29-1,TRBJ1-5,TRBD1,CSVAATGNQPQHF,TGCAGCGTTGCGGCGACAGGGAATCAGCCCCAGCATTTT
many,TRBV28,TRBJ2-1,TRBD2,CASSTSAGASYNEQFF,TGTGCCAGCAGCACCTCAGCGGGAGCCTCCTACAATGAGCAGTTCTTC
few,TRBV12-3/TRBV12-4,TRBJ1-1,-,CASSGAGTEAFF,TGTGCCAGCAGCGGGGCCGGGACTGAAGCTTTCTTT
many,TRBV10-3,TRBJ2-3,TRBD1,CAISGNRGQGLSTDTQYF,TGTGCCATCAGTGGGAATCGGGGACAGGGTCTTTCCACAGATACGCAGTATTTT
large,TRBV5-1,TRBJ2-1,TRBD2,CASSFSGAYNEQFF,TGCGCCAGCAGTTTTAGCGGGGCCTACAATGAGCAGTTCTTC
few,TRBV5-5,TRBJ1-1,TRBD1,CASSQGQGVNTEAFF,TGTGCCAGCAGCCAGGGACAGGGAGTGAACACTGAAGCTTTCTTT
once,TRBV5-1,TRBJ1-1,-,CASSLGDRTEAFF,TGCGCCAGCAGCTTGGGGGATAGGACTGAGGCTTTCTTT
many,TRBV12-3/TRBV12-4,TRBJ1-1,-,CASSLTGNTEAFF,TGTGCCAGCAGTTTGACAGGGAACACTGAAGCTTTCTTT
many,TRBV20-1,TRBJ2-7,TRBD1,CSVGTGSDRSLYEQYF,TGCAGTGTAGGGACCGGATCGGACAGGAGCCTCTACGAGCAGTACTTC
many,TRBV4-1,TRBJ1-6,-,CASSKNLREGNSPLHF,TGCGCCAGCAGCAAAAATCTCAGGGAGGGTAATTCACCCCTCCACTTT
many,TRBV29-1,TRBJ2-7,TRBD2,CSVLTSGASGEQYF,TGCAGCGTACTAACTAGCGGGGCCTCCGGCGAGCAGTACTTC
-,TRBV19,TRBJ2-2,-,CASSIEGTGELFF,TGTGCCAGTAGTATCGAGGGCACCGGGGAGCTGTTTTTT
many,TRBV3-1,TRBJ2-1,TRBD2,CASSQDPGGRAYNEQFF,TGTGCCAGCAGCCAAGACCCAGGCGGGAGGGCTTACAATGAGCAGTTCTTC
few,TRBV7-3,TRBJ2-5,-,CASSLTYQGTQYF,TGTGCCAGCAGCTTAACGTACCAAGGGACCCAGTACTTC
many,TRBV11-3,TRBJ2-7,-,CASSLGDPTYEQYF,TGTGCCAGCAGCTTAGGGGACCCTACCTACGAGCAGTACTTC
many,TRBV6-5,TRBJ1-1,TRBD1,CASRTQGFAEAFF,TGTGCCAGCAGAACACAGGGGTTTGCTGAAGCTTTCTTT
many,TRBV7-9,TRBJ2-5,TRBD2,CASSSSGSQETQYF,TGTGCCAGCAGTTCTAGCGGGAGCCAAGAGACCCAGTACTTC
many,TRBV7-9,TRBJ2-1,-,CASSLRWTEQFF,TGTGCCAGCAGCTTGCGCTGGACAGAGCAGTTCTTC
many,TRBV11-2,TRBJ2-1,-,CASSFNSIYNEQFF,TGTGCCAGCAGCTTTAATAGCATCTACAATGAGCAGTTCTTC
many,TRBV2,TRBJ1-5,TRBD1,CASSGQGSNQPQHF,TGTGCCAGCAGTGGACAGGGAAGCAATCAGCCCCAGCATTTT
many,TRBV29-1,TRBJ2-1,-,CSVLADGSNEQFF,TGCAGCGTTCTAGCAGACGGTTCCAATGAGCAGTTCTTC
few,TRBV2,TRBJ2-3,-,CASSDFVLGTTDTQYF,TGTGCCAGCAGTGACTTCGTCCTGGGTACCACAGATACGCAGTATTTT
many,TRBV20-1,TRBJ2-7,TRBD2,CSARGGTSGRIYEQYF,TGCAGTGCTAGGGGAGGGACTAGCGGGAGGATTTACGAGCAGTACTTC
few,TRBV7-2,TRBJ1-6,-,CASSLVVSSYNSPLHF,TGTGCCAGCAGCTTAGTCGTCAGCTCGTATAATTCACCCCTCCACTTT
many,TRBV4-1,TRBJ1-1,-,CASSPYKNTEAFF,TGCGCCAGCAGCCCGTACAAGAACACTGAAGCTTTCTTT
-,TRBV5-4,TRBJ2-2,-,CASSLGVGSTGELFF,TGTGCCAGCAGCTTGGGAGTCGGAAGCACCGGGGAGCTGTTTTTT
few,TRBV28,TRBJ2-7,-,CASSTTRLEQYF,TGTGCCAGCAGTACGACTAGGCTCGAGCAGTACTTC
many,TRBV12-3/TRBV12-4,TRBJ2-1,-,CASRPPGVKGNEQFF,TGTGCCAGCAGGCCTCCGGGAGTAAAGGGCAATGAGCAGTTCTTC
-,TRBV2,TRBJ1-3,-,CASSGTASSGNTIYF,TGTGCCAGCAGCGGGACGGCGAGCTCTGGAAACACCATATATTTT
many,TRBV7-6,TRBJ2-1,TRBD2,CASSLGAGDYNEQFF,TGTGCCAGCAGCTTAGGCGCGGGGGACTACAATGAGCAGTTCTTC
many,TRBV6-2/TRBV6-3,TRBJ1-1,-,CASGPTVTLNTEAFF,TGTGCCAGCGGCCCAACCGTTACATTGAACACTGAAGCTTTCTTT
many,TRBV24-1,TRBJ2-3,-,CATSGRTSTDTQYF,TGTGCCACCAGTGGTAGAACTAGCACAGATACGCAGTATTTT
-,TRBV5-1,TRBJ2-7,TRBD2,CASSDGGGSPYEQYF,TGCGCCAGCAGCGACGGGGGGGGCAGCCCCTACGAGCAGTACTTC
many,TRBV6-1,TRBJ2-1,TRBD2,CASSRTSGRAGYNEQFF,TGTGCCAGCAGTCGGACTAGCGGGAGGGCCGGGTACAATGAGCAGTTCTTC
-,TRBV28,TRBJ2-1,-,CACRITNPSYNEQFF,TGTGCCTGCAGGATAACTAACCCCTCCTACAATGAGCAGTTCTTC
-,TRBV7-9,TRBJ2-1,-,CASSLVRGGPYNEQFF,TGTGCCAGCAGCTTAGTGCGCGGGGGCCCATACAATGAGCAGTTCTTC
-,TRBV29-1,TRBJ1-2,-,CSVEISNPPGYTF,TGCAGCGTTGAAATATCCAATCCCCCTGGCTACACCTTC
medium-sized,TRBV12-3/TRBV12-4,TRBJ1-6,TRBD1,CASSQGQGNSPLHF,TGTGCCAGCAGTCAAGGACAGGGTAATTCACCCCTCCACTTT
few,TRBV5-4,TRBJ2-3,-,CASSLGGNTDTQYF,TGTGCCAGCAGCTTGGGCGGGAACACAGATACGCAGTATTTT
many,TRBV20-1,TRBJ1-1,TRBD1,CSASYRGYTEAFF,TGCAGTGCTAGTTACAGGGGCTATACTGAAGCTTTCTTT
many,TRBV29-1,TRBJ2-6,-,CSVDPGSSSGANVLTF,TGCAGCGTTGACCCGGGCAGCAGCTCTGGGGCCAACGTCCTGACTTTC